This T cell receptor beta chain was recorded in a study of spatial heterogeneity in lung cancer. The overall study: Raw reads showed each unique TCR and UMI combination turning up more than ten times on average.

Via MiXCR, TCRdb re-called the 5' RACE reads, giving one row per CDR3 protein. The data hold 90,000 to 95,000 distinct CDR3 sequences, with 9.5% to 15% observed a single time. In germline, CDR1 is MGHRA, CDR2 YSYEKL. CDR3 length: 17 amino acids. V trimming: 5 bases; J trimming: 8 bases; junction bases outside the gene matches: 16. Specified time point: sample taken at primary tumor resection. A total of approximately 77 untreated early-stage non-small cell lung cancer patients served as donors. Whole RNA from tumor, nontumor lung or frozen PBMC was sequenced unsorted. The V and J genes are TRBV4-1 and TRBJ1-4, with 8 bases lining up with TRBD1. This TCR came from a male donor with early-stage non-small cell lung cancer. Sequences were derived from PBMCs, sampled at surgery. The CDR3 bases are TGCGCCAGCAGCTCTGGCCCCCCAGGGGGCTCGGGAGAAAAACTGTTTTTT. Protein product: CASSSGPPGGSGEKLFF.